Presented here are 24 T cell receptor beta chains from one specimen sequenced in a study of T cells in women clearing cervical HPV infection. Here immunoSEQ multiplex PCR was the method, and the copy in TCRdb shows in-frame clones only, minus some. This sample contains about 33,000 clones. Sequencing used blood buffy coat. The origin of the receptors is a woman aged 18-70 years with a cervical HPV16 infection that either progressed to CIN3+ or cleared (not recorded which).

In regard to this clone: Read coverage stops 3 residues before the CDR3 terminus; the germline J gene supplies the remainder. The rearrangement joins TRBV4-1 to TRBJ2-3, with D possibly TRBD2 on 6 matching bases. CDR1 is MGHRA and CDR2 is YSYEKL in the germline V gene. This CDR3 region has 16 residues. V gave up 0 bases and J gave up 0 bases, with 10 bases separating them. The CDR3 spells CASSQDKGTSTDTQYF. The covered CDR3 bases are TGCGCCAGCAGCCAAGATAAGGGGACTAGCACAGATACG.

Note on this clone: The CDR3 end is not reached by the read, which stops 3 residues before it; the germline J gene fills it in. This chain connects TRBV9 to TRBJ1-5; D perhaps matches TRBD1 (6 bases). Germline CDR1 and CDR2: SGDLS and YYNGEE. Trimming took 6 bases from V and 7 from J, leaving 20 bases between them. The CDR3 has 15 amino acids. The DNA read from the CDR3 is TGTGCCAGCAAGGGCAGGGGACGGGTTAGACAGCCC. Its translation: CASKGRGRVRQP. The CDR3 in its entirety is CASKGRGRVRQPQHF.

As for this clone: Read data end 3 residues before the CDR3 end; the end is taken from the germline J gene. The chain employs TRBV2 and TRBJ2-2; TRBD2 matches 9 bases. Germline CDR1 is SNHLY and CDR2 is FYNNEI. CDR3 size: 15 residues. The ends lost 7 bases at V and 6 bases at J; junction bases unmatched: 9. The covered CDR3 bases are TGTGCCAGCACAGAGGGCGGGGGGGCCTCCGGGGAG. Translating it yields CASTEGGGASGE. The entire CDR3 protein is CASTEGGGASGELFF.

Comments on this clone: The read falls 3 residues short of the CDR3 end, and the missing part is taken from the germline J gene. The chain links TRBV12-3 or TRBV12-4 to TRBJ2-1; the match to TRBD1 covers 8 bases. The CDR3 is made up of 16 amino acids. V trimming: 6 bases; J trimming: 0 bases; junction bases outside the gene matches: 7. The sequenced part of the CDR3 DNA is TGTGCCAGCAGGGGGGGACAGGTGAGCTCCTACAATGAG. The encoded protein is CASRGGQVSSYNE. The full CDR3 sequence reads CASRGGQVSSYNEQFF.

The sequenced CDR3 bases are TGTGCCAGCAGCACTTACAATGAG. Translation: CASSTYNE. The whole CDR3 reads CASSTYNEQFF. This chain joins TRBV11-1 and TRBJ2-1; D is ambiguous. The CDR3 end falls 3 residues outside the read, so it is completed with the germline J gene. The ends were cut back, 5 bases at V and 4 bases at J, with 3 bases in the middle. Looked up from germline, CDR1 is SGHAT and CDR2 is FQDESV (reference sequence). This CDR3 is 11 amino acids long.

Notes on this clone: The read ends 3 residues early relative to the CDR3; the germline J gene fills the gap. The rearrangement uses TRBV20-1 and TRBJ1-1; a weak D match, TRBD1 (5 bases). The CDR3 runs to 12 residues. Per the germline V gene, CDR1 is DFQATT and CDR2 is SNEGSKA (reference sequence). Trimming pared 6 bases from V and 5 bases from J, leaving 13 bases between. The covered CDR3 bases are TGCAGTGCCCTAAACAGGAGGACTGAA. It specifies CSALNRRTE. The CDR3 in its entirety is CSALNRRTEAFF.

This clone is classed as medium-sized by frequency. Incomplete CDR3 DNA: TGTGCCAGTAGTATTTCCGGGAATCAGCCC. It is translated as CASSISGNQP. The CDR3 reads in full as CASSISGNQPQHF. The chain carries TRBV19 and TRBJ1-5; D ambiguous. The read falls 3 residues short of the CDR3 end, and the missing part is taken from the germline J gene. The V and J ends lost 3 bases and 4 bases respectively, with 7 bases between them. Germline V gene sequence: CDR1 LNHDA, CDR2 SQIVND (reference sequence). The CDR3 covers 13 residues.

In regard to this clone: The CDR3 goes on 3 residues after the read ends, and that part is filled in from the germline J gene. The chain uses TRBV28 and TRBJ2-7; maybe TRBD2 (6 bases). The germline V and J ends were trimmed by 5 bases and 6 bases, with 14 bases remaining between them. Germline V lookup: CDR1 MDHEN, CDR2 SYDVKM. The CDR3 has 13 amino acids. The chain's CDR3 is CASSPPEGREQYF. CDR3 bases read: TGTGCCAGCAGTCCACCGGAGGGTCGCGAG.

Comment on this clone: The CDR3 end falls 3 residues outside the read, so it is completed with the germline J gene. The genes are TRBV30 and TRBJ1-2; D remains ambiguous. This CDR3 spans 13 amino acids. Per germline, CDR1 GTSNPN and CDR2 SVGIG (reference sequence). Incomplete CDR3 DNA: TGTGCCTGGCGGACTAGCGGGAACCACGAC. This sequence encodes CAWRTSGNHD. Given in full, the CDR3 is CAWRTSGNHDYTF.

CDR3 DNA, as far as it was read: TGTGCCAGCAGCGCCGACAGGGGGCTGAATACTAATGAAAAA. Protein sequence: CASSADRGLNTNEK. The entire CDR3 protein is CASSADRGLNTNEKLFF. The chain uses TRBV7-8 and TRBJ1-4; 10 bases fit TRBD1. Sequencing ends 3 residues short of the CDR3 end; the germline J gene provides the rest. Trimming took 5 bases from V and 2 from J; bases not matched to a gene: 8. Germline V CDR1 and CDR2: SGHVS, FQNEAQ. The CDR3 loop spans 17 amino acids.

As regards this clone: The missing CDR3 end, 3 residues past where the read stops, is filled in from the germline J gene. This chain joins TRBV5-1 and TRBJ2-3; 8 bases match TRBD2. The J segment lost 6 bases and the V segment lost 4 bases, leaving 10 bases of the junction unmatched. The CDR3 is 15 amino acids. Germline lookup yields CDR1 SGHRS and CDR2 YFSETQ. The chain's CDR3 is CASSVGSGGADTQYF. Partial CDR3 DNA: TGCGCCAGCAGCGTGGGGAGCGGGGGAGCGGATACG.

Turning to this clone: The CDR3 is cut off 3 residues early in the read; its end comes from the germline J gene. The chain has TRBV24-1 and TRBJ2-3, with 7 bases fitting TRBD2. With V trimmed by 7 bases and J by 1 base, 10 bases remained unmatched. CDR3 size: 16 residues. CDR1 KGHDR and CDR2 SFDVKD come from the germline V gene. The chain's CDR3 is CATRSPPAGGTDTQYF. CDR3 DNA (partial): TGTGCCACCAGAAGCCCCCCGGCGGGGGGCACAGATACG.

Details on this clone: The sequence runs out 3 residues before the end of the CDR3; the remainder is reconstructed from the germline J gene. This chain uses TRBV14 with TRBJ2-7; no clear D. The V and J ends lost 1 base and 3 bases respectively, with 4 bases between them. The germline CDR1 and CDR2 sequences are SGHDN and FVKESK. The CDR3 contains 12 residues. The chain's CDR3 is CASSQGHYEQYF. CDR3 DNA, as far as it was read: TGTGCCAGCAGCCAAGGACACTACGAG.

For this clone: Coverage ceases 3 residues before the CDR3 finishes, and the germline J gene fills in the end. The chain recombines TRBV6-1 with TRBJ2-1; D not certain. This CDR3 is 13 amino acids long. Trimming removed 4 bases at V and 4 bases at J, with 8 bases between. CDR1 is MNHNS, CDR2 SASEGT, per germline. The CDR3: CASSVDLYNEQFF. The sequenced part of the CDR3 DNA is TGTGCCAGCAGTGTTGACTTGTACAATGAG.

Comments on this clone: Sequencing ends 3 residues short of the CDR3 end; the germline J gene provides the rest. The rearrangement uses TRBV4-1 and TRBJ2-7; D is possibly TRBD1 (5 bases). Germline V gives CDR1 MGHRA, CDR2 YSYEKL. CDR3 size: 13 residues. V was cut by 4 bases and J by 5 bases, with 12 bases left in between. Here the CDR3 reads CASSLGHPNEQYF. The sequenced CDR3 bases are TGCGCCAGCAGCCTCGGACACCCCAACGAG.

As for this clone: With the read ending 3 residues before the CDR3 end, the germline J gene is used to fill in that end. V usage is TRBV5-1 and J usage is TRBJ2-7, with D unresolved. The CDR3 is 14 amino acids. V was trimmed by 0 bases and J by 4 bases, leaving 11 bases between them. Germline V CDR1 and CDR2: SGHRS, YFSETQ. The CDR3 sequence is CASSLGYGPYEQYF. The covered CDR3 bases are TGCGCCAGCAGCTTGGGTTATGGCCCATACGAG.

Details on this clone: At one of its ends the junction is not consistent with the germline gene, which may arise from a read error. The CDR3 end falls 3 residues outside the read, so it is completed with the germline J gene. The chain employs TRBV5-1 and TRBJ1-6; 10 bases map to TRBD1. Germline V gives CDR1 SGHRS, CDR2 YFSETQ. There are 14 residues in the CDR3. The part of the CDR3 DNA that was read is TGCGCCAGCAGGTTGGGGACAGGGGATTCACCC. The encoded protein is CASRLGTGDSP. The CDR3 reads in full as CASRLGTGDSPLHF.

The CDR3 loop is CSVPTGNTEAFF. The sequenced part of the CDR3 DNA is TGCAGCGTTCCTACTGGGAACACTGAA. The chain recombines TRBV29-1 with TRBJ1-1; D gene ambiguous. The read falls 3 residues short of the CDR3 end, and the missing part is taken from the germline J gene. Trimming left V 5 bases short and J 1 base short, with 8 bases between. The germline CDR1 and CDR2 sequences are SQVTM and ANQGSEA. CDR3 length equals 12 residues.

Concerning this clone: The read terminates 3 residues before the CDR3 end, so the remaining end is supplied by the germline J gene. The chain links TRBV20-1 to TRBJ2-5; unclear D gene. CDR3 size: 16 residues. The V gene's germline CDR1 is DFQATT and CDR2 SNEGSKA (reference sequence). Trimming took 0 bases from V and 1 from J, leaving 15 bases between them. CDR3 sequence reads: CSARDPRVATQETQYF. CDR3 DNA (partial): TGCAGTGCTAGAGACCCCCGTGTAGCAACCCAAGAGACC.

On this clone: The read finishes 3 residues shy of the CDR3 end, and the germline J gene is used to complete it. The chain joins TRBV5-4 to TRBJ1-5; 10 bases map to TRBD1. V dropped 4 bases and J dropped 5; count of bases not matched to a gene: 6. This CDR3 has 15 residues. Germline assignment: CDR1 SGHNT and CDR2 YYREEE (reference sequence). The sequenced CDR3 bases are TGTGCCAGCAGCCCGGGACAGGGGATCGATCAGCCC. Translating it yields CASSPGQGIDQP. The whole CDR3 sequence reads CASSPGQGIDQPQHF. Full variable domain (rest looked up from reference TRBV5-4 and TRBJ1-5): ETGVTQSPTHLIKTRGQQVTLRCSSQSGHNTVSWYQQALGQGPQFIFQYYREEENGRGNFPPRFSGLQFPNYSSELNVNALELDDSALYLCASSPGQGIDQPQHFGDGTRLSIL.

As concerns this clone: The read ends 3 residues early relative to the CDR3; the germline J gene fills the gap. This chain joins TRBV28 and TRBJ2-5, with 7 bases aligning to TRBD2. Germline-derived CDR1 and CDR2 are MDHEN and SYDVKM. Germline trimming cut 5 bases from V and 3 bases from J; bases unmatched to any gene: 9. The CDR3 sequence is 15 residues long. CDR3 sequence reads: CASSSPGLPKETQYF. The CDR3 DNA, read in part, is TGTGCCAGCAGTAGCCCGGGACTACCTAAAGAGACC.

The CDR3 bases that were read are TGTGCCAGCAGCTCCCGAAGGCACACTGAA. Translation: CASSSRRHTE. The entire CDR3 reads CASSSRRHTEAFF. The chain recombines TRBV7-3 with TRBJ1-1; D unclear. The observed sequence ends 3 residues before the CDR3 terminus, with the missing tail filled in from the germline J gene. Germline loops: CDR1 SGHTA, CDR2 FQGTGA. The CDR3 loop spans 13 amino acids. V was shortened by 4 bases and J by 3 bases, with 9 bases between the two germline ends.

About this clone itself: The DNA ends 3 residues before the CDR3 does, and the rest of the CDR3 is filled in from the germline J gene. The chain couples TRBV5-4 to TRBJ1-1; TRBD1 might be the D (5 bases). Germline V gives CDR1 SGHNT, CDR2 YYREEE (reference sequence). V gave up 4 bases and J gave up 0 bases, with 13 bases separating them. This CDR3 comprises 15 residues. CDR3 sequence: CASSQHTGLNTEAFF. The DNA read from the CDR3 is TGTGCCAGCAGCCAACACACAGGTTTGAACACTGAA. The full variable domain, with the rest looked up from reference TRBV5-4 and TRBJ1-1, is ETGVTQSPTHLIKTRGQQVTLRCSSQSGHNTVSWYQQALGQGPQFIFQYYREEENGRGNFPPRFSGLQFPNYSSELNVNALELDDSALYLCASSQHTGLNTEAFFGQGTRLTVV.

Worth noting for this clone: The read is 3 residues too short to cover the CDR3 end, so that end is filled in from the germline J gene. The chain carries TRBV19 and TRBJ1-2; maybe TRBD1 (6 bases). The CDR3 contains 15 residues. CDR1 is LNHDA and CDR2 is SQIVND in the germline V gene (reference sequence). The DNA read from the CDR3 is TGTGCCAGTAGTACTAAGCGGGGGCCCTACAATGAG. Encoded protein: CASSTKRGPYNE. The full CDR3 protein is CASSTKRGPYNEYTF. Full variable domain (rest looked up from reference TRBV19 and TRBJ1-2): DGGITQSPKYLFRKEGQNVTLSCEQNLNHDAMYWYRQDPGQGLRLIYYSQIVNDFQKGDIAEGYSVSREKKESFPLTVTSAQKNPTAFYLCASSTKRGPYNEYTFGSGTRLTVV.